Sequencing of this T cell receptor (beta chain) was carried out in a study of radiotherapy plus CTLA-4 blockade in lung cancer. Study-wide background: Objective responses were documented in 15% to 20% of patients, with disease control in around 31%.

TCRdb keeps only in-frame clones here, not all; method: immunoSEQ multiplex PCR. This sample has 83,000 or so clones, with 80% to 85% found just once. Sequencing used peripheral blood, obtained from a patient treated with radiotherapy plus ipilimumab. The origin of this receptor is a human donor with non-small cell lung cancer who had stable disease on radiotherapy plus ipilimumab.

CDR3 bases: TGCGCCAGCAGCTTGGTGGGGGAACCGGAATACGAGCAGTACTTC. Translating gives CASSLVGEPEYEQYF. The rearrangement links TRBV5-1 to TRBJ2-7, with D perhaps being TRBD1 or TRBD2 (5 bases each). V gave up 0 bases and J gave up 4 bases, with 14 bases separating them. Germline V CDR1 and CDR2: SGHRS, YFSETQ. The CDR3 sequence is 15 residues long.